Below are 28 T cell receptor beta chains sequenced from a single sample in a study of shared clonotypes between healthy human individuals. This table comes from immunoSEQ multiplex PCR, and its TCRdb copy is limited to in-frame clones, with some not included. In the table there are 980,000 or so clones, 70% to 85% of which are singletons. The sequenced material came from memory CD4+ T cells sorted from blood. Stated subset: CD45RA-negative fraction. These receptors were collected from a man aged 18 to 30 in good health.

This sequence joins TRBV9 and TRBJ2-1; unclear D gene. V gave up 4 bases and J gave up 10 bases, with 21 bases separating them. The CDR3 contains 15 residues. Germline lookup yields CDR1 SGDLS and CDR2 YYNGEE. The CDR3 DNA is TGTGCCAGCAGCCTCGACCGTTCCCCTAACGGCGAGCAGTTCTTC. This gives the protein CASSLDRSPNGEQFF.

The rearrangement joins TRBV5-6 to TRBJ2-2; 8 bases agree with TRBD1. CDR1 and CDR2 (germline): SGHDT, YYEEEE. The CDR3 sequence is 16 residues long. J was trimmed by 2 bases and V by 4 bases; bases with no gene match: 7. The CDR3 DNA reads TGTGCCAGCAGCCGACCCAGGGGGCCAAACACCGGGGAGCTGTTTTTT. Its protein is CASSRPRGPNTGELFF.

This clone is a singleton in its sample. The chain combines TRBV9 with TRBJ2-7, with D tentatively TRBD1 (5 bases). This CDR3 region has 12 residues. The germline V gene encodes CDR1 SGDLS and CDR2 YYNGEE. Deletions cut 5 bases from V and 3 bases from J, with 9 bases between. The CDR3 DNA reads as TGTGCCAGCAGGGTCAGGGACTACGAGCAGTACTTC. It codes for CASRVRDYEQYF.

Comment on this clone: The sample has other DNA sequences that encode this CDR3 too. The chain is built from TRBV18 and TRBJ2-7; the D is unclear. V lost 2 bases to trimming and J lost 3 bases, with 5 bases between them. This CDR3 is 12 amino acids long. Germline V lookup: CDR1 KGHSH, CDR2 LQKENI. The CDR3 DNA reads TGTGCCAGCTCACCAACGGACTACGAGCAGTACTTC. Translating gives CASSPTDYEQYF.

The chain uses TRBV29-1 and TRBJ2-2, with 8 bases lining up with TRBD1. With V trimmed by 6 bases and J by 5 bases, 8 bases remained unmatched. The CDR3 runs 14 residues. CDR1 and CDR2 (germline): SQVTM, ANQGSEA. The CDR3 DNA is TGCAGCGTCCTCTCAGGGGGCACAACCGGGGAGCTGTTTTTT. Protein: CSVLSGGTTGELFF.

The V gene is TRBV5-1, the J gene TRBJ2-5; 7 bases are shared with TRBD1. The germline V gene encodes CDR1 SGHRS and CDR2 YFSETQ. CDR3 length equals 14 residues. The V and J ends lost 4 bases and 1 base, in that order; junction bases with no gene match: 4. The CDR3 spells CASSGDSFQETQYF. The CDR3 nucleotides read TGCGCCAGCAGCGGGGACAGTTTCCAAGAGACCCAGTACTTC.

The rearrangement links TRBV5-1 to TRBJ2-5; D is tentatively TRBD1 or TRBD2 (6 bases each). Per germline, CDR1 SGHRS and CDR2 YFSETQ. The CDR3 covers 14 residues. Trimming removed 7 bases at V and 4 bases at J, with 17 bases between. The CDR3 loop reads CASDLGGPGETQYF. The CDR3 DNA is TGCGCCAGCGATCTTGGGGGGCCGGGAGAGACCCAGTACTTC.

Comments on this clone: Other nucleotide sequences in the sample specify the same CDR3. This chain connects TRBV27 to TRBJ2-1; 10 bases match TRBD1. Trimming removed 5 bases from V and 7 bases from J; junction bases left unmatched: 5. In germline, CDR1 is MNHEY, CDR2 SMNVEV (reference sequence). The CDR3 runs 14 residues. CDR3 in DNA: TGTGCCAGCAGTCCCCGGACAGGGGGTAATGAGCAGTTCTTC. Its translation: CASSPRTGGNEQFF.

The chain couples TRBV5-1 to TRBJ1-3, with TRBD1 as a possible D gene (5 bases). Trimming cost V 0 bases and J 4 bases, with 8 bases left between them. Germline V gene lookup returns CDR1 SGHRS and CDR2 YFSETQ. The CDR3 is made up of 14 amino acids. This chain's CDR3 is CASSLEGYGNTIYF. The CDR3 DNA reads TGCGCCAGCAGCTTGGAGGGGTACGGAAACACCATATATTTT.

This chain connects TRBV19 to TRBJ1-1, with 12 bases identical to TRBD1. V lost 9 bases and J lost 10; bases outside the gene matches: 12. Looked up from germline, CDR1 is LNHDA and CDR2 is SQIVND (reference sequence). CDR3 length: 14 amino acids. The DNA for the CDR3 is TGTGCCAGCAAAGGGACAGGGGGCAGATTAGGAGCTTTCTTT. This sequence encodes CASKGTGGRLGAFF.

CDR3 protein: CASSLDGEGSNEQFF. The CDR3 coding sequence is TGTGCCAGCAGCTTAGATGGGGAGGGGAGCAATGAGCAGTTCTTC. V is TRBV11-3 and J is TRBJ2-1; TRBD2 aligns across 7 bases. The germline CDR1 and CDR2 sequences are SGHNT and YENEEA. The CDR3 sequence is 15 residues long. The V and J ends lost 0 bases and 6 bases, in that order; junction bases with no gene match: 5.

The V call is TRBV5-1, the J call TRBJ1-2; perhaps TRBD1 as D (6 bases). CDR3 length equals 14 residues. Germline CDR1 is SGHRS and CDR2 is YFSETQ. V was cut by 4 bases and J by 4 bases, with 14 bases left in between. The CDR3 spells CASSQAQGTYGYTF. The CDR3 region has the DNA TGCGCCAGCAGCCAAGCACAGGGAACCTATGGCTACACCTTC. Full variable domain (remainder filled in from reference TRBV5-1 and TRBJ1-2): KAGVTQTPRYLIKTRGQQVTLSCSPISGHRSVSWYQQTPGQGLQFLFEYFSETQRNKGNFPGRFSGRQFSNSRSEMNVSTLELGDSALYLCASSQAQGTYGYTFGSGTRLTVV.

The chain recombines TRBV6-1 with TRBJ2-5; D is possibly TRBD1 or TRBD2 (6 bases each). CDR3 size: 14 residues. V was pared by 4 bases and J by 2 bases, with 11 bases between. The germline CDR1 and CDR2 sequences are MNHNS and SASEGT. The DNA for the CDR3 is TGTGCCAGCAGTGGCGGGACAAAGCAAGAGACCCAGTACTTC. This gives the protein CASSGGTKQETQYF.

In its sample, this clone was seen a few times. The chain carries TRBV5-1 and TRBJ2-5; 8 nucleotides match TRBD1. With V trimmed by 0 bases and J by 5 bases, 6 bases remained unmatched. CDR3 length: 15 residues. Germline V CDR1 and CDR2: SGHRS, YFSETQ. CDR3 region: CASSLGQGAGETQYF. The CDR3 nucleotides read TGCGCCAGCAGCTTGGGTCAGGGGGCAGGGGAGACCCAGTACTTC.

This chain connects TRBV5-5 to TRBJ1-1, with 9 bases aligning to TRBD1. From germline, CDR1 is SGHKS and CDR2 YYEKEE (reference sequence). CDR3 length: 15 residues. V trimming: 0 bases; J trimming: 7 bases; junction bases outside the gene matches: 7. In DNA, the CDR3 is TGTGCCAGCAGCTTGGCTCGGACAGGGGTTAATGAAGCTTTCTTT. It yields the protein CASSLARTGVNEAFF.

This chain uses TRBV7-8 with TRBJ1-6, with D hard to call. V was clipped by 0 bases and J by 8 bases, with 11 bases between them. The germline V gene encodes CDR1 SGHVS and CDR2 FQNEAQ. The CDR3 length is 15 residues. The CDR3 sequence is CASSLAWSMDSPLHF. CDR3 bases: TGTGCCAGCAGCTTAGCGTGGAGTATGGATTCACCCCTCCACTTT.

The chain combines TRBV5-4 with TRBJ2-5; D is uncertain. There are 12 residues in the CDR3. CDR1 is SGHNT and CDR2 is YYREEE in the germline V gene (reference sequence). Trimming took 3 bases from V and 7 from J, leaving 10 bases between them. The CDR3 is CASSSDRSTQYF. The DNA for the CDR3 is TGTGCCAGCAGCTCGGATCGCTCGACCCAGTACTTC.

Turning to this clone: This may be a read error: a much more frequent sequence differs by one nucleotide. CDR3 nucleotide sequence: TGTGCCAGCTCACCCTATGACGGGGTGACTGAAGCTTTCTTT. This translates into CASSPYDGVTEAFF. The V gene is TRBV18, the J gene TRBJ1-1, with D hard to call. CDR3 length equals 14 residues. Germline loops: CDR1 KGHSH, CDR2 LQKENI. V was pared by 3 bases and J by 5 bases, with 13 bases between. The whole variable domain, remainder taken from reference TRBV18 and TRBJ1-1, is NAGVMQNPRHLVRRRGQEARLRCSPMKGHSHVYWYRQLPEEGLKFMVYLQKENIIDESGMPKERFSAEFPKEGPSILRIQQVVRGDSAAYFCASSPYDGVTEAFFGQGTRLTVV.

The rearrangement joins TRBV2 to TRBJ1-5; no clear D. The CDR3 is made up of 15 amino acids. The germline V and J ends were trimmed by 6 bases and 8 bases, with 20 bases remaining between them. Germline values: CDR1 SNHLY, CDR2 FYNNEI. The CDR3 loop reads CASSKEEGVGEPQHF. For the CDR3, the DNA is TGTGCCAGCAGCAAAGAGGAAGGCGTGGGCGAGCCCCAGCATTTT. The full variable domain, rest sourced from reference TRBV2 and TRBJ1-5, is EPEVTQTPSHQVTQMGQEVILRCVPISNHLYFYWYRQILGQKVEFLVSFYNNEISEKSEIFDDQFSVERPDGSNFTLKIRSTKLEDSAMYFCASSKEEGVGEPQHFGDGTRLSIL.

The chain links TRBV6-5 to TRBJ1-2; 7 bases align to TRBD1. The CDR3 is 14 residues long. Germline loops: CDR1 MNHEY, CDR2 SVGAGI. The junction had 10 bases not matched to a gene; V was cut back by 8 bases and J by 4 bases. The CDR3 region is CASRPQGSVYGYTF. CDR3 DNA: TGTGCCAGCCGCCCACAGGGGAGCGTCTATGGCTACACCTTC.

The sample holds many counts of this clone. The chain joins TRBV5-6 to TRBJ2-1, with 7 positions matching TRBD2. The CDR3 has 18 amino acids. V dropped 1 base and J dropped 5; count of bases not matched to a gene: 15. Germline V gene sequence: CDR1 SGHDT, CDR2 YYEEEE. The CDR3 coding sequence is TGTGCCAGCAGCTTGTACTACCAAACCGGGGGGTTCAACAATGAGCAGTTCTTC. Translated: CASSLYYQTGGFNNEQFF.

This clone occurred once. The chain is built from TRBV12-5 and TRBJ2-1; 12 bases align to TRBD1. Trimming took 0 bases from V and 9 from J; bases not matched to a gene: 6. The germline V gene encodes CDR1 LGHNT and CDR2 FRNRAP. This CDR3 has 16 residues. The CDR3 loop reads CASGLVRGQGAGEQFF. As DNA, the CDR3 is TGTGCTAGTGGTTTGGTTAGGGGACAGGGGGCTGGTGAGCAGTTCTTC.

This clone appeared a single time. This chain connects TRBV4-1 to TRBJ2-7; D is perhaps TRBD2 (7 bases). Trimming left V 0 bases short and J 5 bases short, with 14 bases between. From germline, CDR1 is MGHRA and CDR2 YSYEKL. This CDR3 contains 15 residues. The CDR3 coding sequence is TGCGCCAGCAGCCAAGATCAGCGCGGGGGCGACGAGCAGTACTTC. Its translation: CASSQDQRGGDEQYF.

The chain uses TRBV18 and TRBJ2-2; the D is unclear. The CDR3 has 16 residues. The V end was cut by 3 bases, the J end by 4 bases, with 15 bases between. Germline CDR1 is KGHSH and CDR2 is LQKENI. This CDR3 reads CASSPPLSLGTGELFF. The DNA of the CDR3 is TGTGCCAGCTCACCTCCTCTGAGCTTAGGCACCGGGGAGCTGTTTTTT.

This sequence joins TRBV6-5 and TRBJ1-1; a weak D match, TRBD1 (6 bases). Between the trimmed V and J ends, which lost 6 bases and 0 bases, there was a span of 11 bases. In germline, CDR1 is MNHEY, CDR2 SVGAGI. The CDR3 is 14 amino acids. The CDR3 sequence is CASRNRVLNTEAFF. CDR3 nucleotide sequence: TGTGCCAGCAGGAACAGGGTGCTGAACACTGAAGCTTTCTTT.

About this clone itself: Other DNA sequences within the sample encode an identical CDR3. The chain's CDR3 is CASSGGSQETQYF. CDR3 bases: TGTGCCAGCTCAGGGGGCTCCCAAGAGACCCAGTACTTC. V is TRBV18 and J is TRBJ2-5; possible D gene TRBD1, 6 bases. CDR1 and CDR2 (germline): KGHSH, LQKENI. Trimming cost V 5 bases and J 1 base, with 8 bases left between them. CDR3 length: 13 residues.

The chain's CDR3 is CASSRPGLAAYEQFF. CDR3 bases: TGCGCCAGCAGCCGCCCGGGACTAGCGGCCTATGAGCAGTTCTTC. The genes are TRBV4-1 and TRBJ2-1, with TRBD2 matching over 11 bases. With 4 bases clipped from V and 8 bases from J, the junction kept 7 bases outside the gene matches. CDR1 and CDR2 from the germline V gene are MGHRA and YSYEKL. The CDR3 extends over 15 amino acids.

The rearrangement links TRBV6-6 to TRBJ2-2; the D is unclear. Between the trimmed V and J ends, which lost 5 bases and 5 bases, there was a span of 15 bases. This CDR3 is built from 15 residues. Looked up from germline, CDR1 is MNHNY and CDR2 is SVGAGI (reference sequence). The CDR3 here is CASSLSLGNTGELFF. CDR3 bases: TGTGCCAGCAGTCTATCCCTTGGTAATACCGGGGAGCTGTTTTTT.